Below, one TCR beta chain is given with its context. The target antigen is unknown. The sample is drawn from a study of T-cell memory formation after mild COVID-19. Study context: Clustering of TCRs was largely donor specific.

Overall study results and limits: Pre-infection memory showed some responding clones, and this suggested that cross-reactive memory joined. Whereas later expanders leaned CD4+, clones contracting day 15 to 85 showed a balanced CD4/CD8 makeup.

Losses at the gene ends were 7 bases for V and 0 bases for J; bases not matched to a gene: 5. CDR3 length equals 13 residues. The germline CDR1 and CDR2 sequences are DFQATT and SNEGSKA (reference sequence). Constant-segment primers served in 5'RACE that generated TCR alpha and TCR beta cDNA libraries bearing sample barcodes and UMIs. TCRdb processed the 5' RACE reads anew with MiXCR; each CDR3 protein has one entry. The sample includes 200,000 to 250,000 distinct CDR3 sequences, around 25% of them seen just once. This TCR was sampled from an adult woman who had mild COVID-19 (a few samples of this study predate the infection). Cell type and time point are not known. The chain employs TRBV20-1 and TRBJ1-1; 7 nucleotides match TRBD1. What was sequenced was PBMCs or a T cell subset sorted from them (not recorded which). The CDR3: CSVGGRLNTEAFF. In DNA form, the CDR3 reads TGCAGTGTAGGGGGCCGGCTGAACACTGAAGCTTTCTTT.